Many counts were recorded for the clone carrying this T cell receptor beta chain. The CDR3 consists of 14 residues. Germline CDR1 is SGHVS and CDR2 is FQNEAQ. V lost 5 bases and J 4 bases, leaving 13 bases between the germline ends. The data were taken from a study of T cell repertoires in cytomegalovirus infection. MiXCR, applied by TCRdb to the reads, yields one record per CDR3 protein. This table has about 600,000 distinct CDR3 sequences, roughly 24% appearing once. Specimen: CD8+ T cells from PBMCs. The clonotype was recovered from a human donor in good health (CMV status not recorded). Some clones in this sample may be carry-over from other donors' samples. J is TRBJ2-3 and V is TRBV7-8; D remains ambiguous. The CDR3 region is CASSPSPLPDTQYF. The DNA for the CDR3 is TGTGCCAGCAGCCCCAGCCCATTACCAGATACGCAGTATTTT.